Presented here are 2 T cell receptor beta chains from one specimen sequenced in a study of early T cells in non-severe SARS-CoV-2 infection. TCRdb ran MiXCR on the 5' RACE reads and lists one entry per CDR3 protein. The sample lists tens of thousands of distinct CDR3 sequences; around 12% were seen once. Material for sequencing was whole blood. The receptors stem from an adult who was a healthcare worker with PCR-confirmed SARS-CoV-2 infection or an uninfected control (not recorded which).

CDR3 loop: CASSFFGRNTEAFF. CDR3 sequence (DNA): TGTGCCAGCAGTTTTTTCGGGAGGAACACTGAAGCTTTCTTT. The rearrangement joins TRBV12-3 or TRBV12-4 to TRBJ1-1; no clear D gene. The CDR3 has 14 amino acids. Trimming took 3 bases from V and 1 from J, leaving 9 bases between them.

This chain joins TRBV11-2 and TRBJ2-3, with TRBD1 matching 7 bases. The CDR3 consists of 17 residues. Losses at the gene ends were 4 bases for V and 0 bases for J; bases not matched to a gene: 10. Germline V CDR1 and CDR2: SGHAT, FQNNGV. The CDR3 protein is CASSYTQGQTSTDTQYF. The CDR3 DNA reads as TGTGCCAGCAGCTACACACAGGGGCAGACTAGCACAGATACGCAGTATTTT.